This T cell receptor beta chain was observed in a study of blood T cell repertoires in COVID-19. Original data processing: Using reference gene primer amplification, nucleated cell counts were estimated. Clones were read by immunoSEQ multiplex PCR, and TCRdb kept only the in-frame ones, dropping some. That table is the source of V, J and clone size, and D and trimming were worked out from the DNA. The sample records 95,000 to 100,000 clones, 70% to 80% being singletons. The sample holds one count of this clone. Sequencing was done on a sample of peripheral blood. The sequence derives from a woman older than 75 with active or convalescent COVID-19.

The CDR3 spells CASSYTLGLAGHTDTQYF. The CDR3 nucleotides read TGTGCCAGCAGCTATACCCTAGGGCTAGCGGGACACACAGATACGCAGTATTTT. V is TRBV7-9 and J is TRBJ2-3; TRBD2 matches at 9 bases. Germline CDR1 SEHNR, CDR2 FQNEAQ (reference sequence). This CDR3 spans 18 amino acids. The J segment lost 2 bases and the V segment lost 4 bases, leaving 13 bases of the junction unmatched.